This entry features one TCR beta chain sequence. The data were obtained in a study of shared clonotypes between healthy human individuals. The data were produced by immunoSEQ multiplex PCR, yet TCRdb's version contains in-frame clones alone and is incomplete. Here the sample spans about 610,000 clones, roughly 96% being singletons. The CDR3 has 14 amino acids. The germline gives CDR1 SGHTA, CDR2 FQGNSA. Terminally differentiated effector memory CD45RA+ cells were left out of the naive CD8 fraction, which was CD45RO-negative and positively selected for CCR7. The sequence was obtained from a woman in her twenties or thirties in good health. Material for sequencing was naive CD8+ T cells sorted from blood. This chain connects TRBV7-2 to TRBJ2-5; no firm D call. The J call is in doubt because the DNA end fits TRBJ2-7 better. The CDR3 sequence is CASSLLPPPYEQYF. The DNA for the CDR3 is TGTGCCAGCAGCTTGTTACCTCCCCCGTACGAGCAGTACTTC.